This T cell receptor (beta chain) was obtained from a study of T cell repertoires in cytomegalovirus infection. TCRdb re-derived calls from the reads in MiXCR, one entry per CDR3 protein. The sample has about 890,000 distinct CDR3 sequences, around a third seen once; the top ten hold over 11%. Trimming cost V 4 bases and J 0 bases, with 8 bases left between them. Germline CDR1 and CDR2: SGHRS and YFSETQ. This CDR3 spans 13 amino acids. Comment on this clonotype: The antigen is undetermined.

This sequence joins TRBV5-1 and TRBJ2-7; D may match TRBD1 or TRBD2 (5 bases each). This receptor was identified in a human donor in good health (CMV status not recorded). Some clones in this sample may be carry-over from other donors' samples. Material: cultured CD8+ T cells from PBMCs, obtained from culture after CMV antigen stimulation. Here the CDR3 DNA reads TGCGCCAGCAGCCAAGGGACCTCCTACGAGCAGTACTTC. Its protein is CASSQGTSYEQYF. Full variable domain (missing parts from reference TRBV5-1 and TRBJ2-7): KAGVTQTPRYLIKTRGQQVTLSCSPISGHRSVSWYQQTPGQGLQFLFEYFSETQRNKGNFPGRFSGRQFSNSRSEMNVSTLELGDSALYLCASSQGTSYEQYFGPGTRLTVT.